This T cell receptor (beta chain) was retrieved from a study of blood T cell repertoires in COVID-19 (dated by TCRdb to about 2020). Some background on the complete study: Samples from collaborators originated in the United States, Italy and Spain and spanned both the acute and convalescent phases of COVID-19. The prospective study material was composed of cDNA or gDNA derived from T cells, B-cell-depleted T cells, or PBMCs. Deeply sampled blood TCRbeta repertoires from subjects exposed to, actively infected with, or recovered from COVID-19 were included in the dataset. The repertoires were released in a freely available public database meant as a resource for research on the immune response to SARS-CoV-2. The samples were drawn from the first 160 participants of the ongoing ImmuneRACE study and from 1,254 subjects provided by 6 global collaborators. Sample metadata almost always included a de-identified subject ID, COVID-19 status, age in years and sex. Where available, HLA class I and class II types were taken from metadata supplied by the sample provider and were not determined by assay-based typing.

The CDR3 goes from the cysteine to the phenylalanine over 16 residues. Of the read, only the CDR3 DNA is kept; its 48 bases are in frame from base 1. The germline V gene supplies CDR1 SGHTA and CDR2 FQGTGA. V ends up 5 bases short and J 3 bases short, with an unmatched junction base count of 7. Findings and caveats that apply to the study as a whole: Clinical and demographic metadata were provided uncurated, with the amount varying by source and participant.

On this clone: The antigen it binds to is not known. It has no much larger one-base neighbor in the sample; base qualities were not kept.

One collaborating source in Seattle enrolled patients while the patients were actively infected and followed the patients over time throughout the course of disease. Whole blood was collected in K2EDTA tubes by collaborating institutions according to the institutions' own protocols. For TCRbeta analysis, collaborators shipped samples in one of three forms: frozen whole blood, isolated PBMCs, or DNA extracted from either of those sample types. The immunoSEQ Assay, a bias-controlled multiplex PCR, was used to amplify TCRbeta CDR3 regions from genomic DNA. The published analysis was carried out like this. Nucleated cell counts per sample were estimated from amplification of reference gene primers within the assay. To quantify the absolute abundance of each unique TCRbeta CDR3 rearrangement, sequence reads were collapsed and filtered. For each sample, productive Simpson clonality was calculated as the square root of Simpson's diversity index over productive rearrangements. Not all clones reach the TCRdb copy of this immuneACCESS table, which keeps in-frame sequences only. Checked studies attribute under half of the gap to unresolved V genes and leave the rest unexplained. For V, J and clone size, that table is used; D and trimming come from the DNA. Within this sample are about 360,000 clones, with 70% to 90% of them counted one time only. The ten largest clones take up around 7.4% of the sample.

Recombination connected TRBV7-3 to TRBJ2-3; 11 nucleotides in the junction match TRBD1. The sample consisted of peripheral blood. The source of this sequence is a woman in her sixties or seventies with COVID-19, enrolled during active disease. The DNA sequence is TGTGCCAGCAGCACCGGACAGGGGGCAGGGACAGATACGCAGTATTTT. Translated, this is CASSTGQGAGTDTQYF. Extended through the reference TRBV7-3 and TRBJ2-3 proteins, this CDR3 yields the full variable domain: GAGVSQTPSNKVTEKGKYVELRCDPISGHTALYWYRQSLGQGPEFLIYFQGTGAADDSGLPNDRFFAVRPEGSVSTLKIQRTERGDSAVYLCASSTGQGAGTDTQYFGPGTRLTVL.